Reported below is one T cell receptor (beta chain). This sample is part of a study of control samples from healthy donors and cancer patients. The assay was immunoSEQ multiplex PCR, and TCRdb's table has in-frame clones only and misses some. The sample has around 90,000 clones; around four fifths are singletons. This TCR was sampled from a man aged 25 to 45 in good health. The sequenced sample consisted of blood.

The CDR3 region is CASPEDRHDANYGYTF. CDR3 nucleotides: TGTGCCAGCCCAGAGGACAGACACGATGCTAACTATGGCTACACCTTC. V gene TRBV25-1 combines with J gene TRBJ1-2; D is perhaps TRBD1 (6 bases). This CDR3 region has 16 residues. Looked up from germline, CDR1 is MGHDK and CDR2 is SYGVNS. The germline V and J ends were trimmed by 8 bases and 0 bases, with 19 bases remaining between them.